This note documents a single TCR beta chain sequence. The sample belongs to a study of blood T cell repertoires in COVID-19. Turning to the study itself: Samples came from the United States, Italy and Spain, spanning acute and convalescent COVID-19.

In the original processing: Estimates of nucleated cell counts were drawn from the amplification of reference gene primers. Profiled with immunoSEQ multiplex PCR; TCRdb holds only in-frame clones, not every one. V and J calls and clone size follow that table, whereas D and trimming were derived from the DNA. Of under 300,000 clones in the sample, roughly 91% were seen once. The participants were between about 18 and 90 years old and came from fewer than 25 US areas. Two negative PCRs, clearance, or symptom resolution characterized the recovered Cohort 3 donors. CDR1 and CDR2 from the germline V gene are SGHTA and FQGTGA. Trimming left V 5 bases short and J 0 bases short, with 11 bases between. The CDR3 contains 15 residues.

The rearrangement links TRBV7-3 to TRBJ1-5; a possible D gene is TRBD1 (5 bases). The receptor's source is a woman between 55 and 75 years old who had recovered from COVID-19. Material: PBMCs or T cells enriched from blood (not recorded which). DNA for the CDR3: TGTGCCAGCAGCCAAGGGGTCTTTAGCAATCAGCCCCAGCATTTT. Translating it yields CASSQGVFSNQPQHF.